The 10 T cell receptor beta chains listed next were all sequenced from one sample in a study of T cell responses to AZD1222 COVID-19 vaccine. The table came from immunoSEQ multiplex PCR; TCRdb's copy has only in-frame clones and leaves some out. The sample includes fewer than 120,000 clones, around 81% of them seen just once. This sample comprised peripheral blood, obtained on day 0 of AZD1222 vaccination. The receptors were sampled from an adult in good health.

The J gene is TRBJ2-7, the V gene TRBV7-2; 8 nucleotides match TRBD1. Germline V CDR1 and CDR2: SGHTA, FQGNSA. The CDR3 is 14 amino acids. The J segment lost 4 bases and the V segment lost 2 bases, leaving 4 bases of the junction unmatched. The CDR3 sequence: CASSLSGQVYEQYF. The CDR3 nucleotides are TGTGCCAGCAGCTTATCGGGACAGGTTTACGAGCAGTACTTC.

This chain links TRBV5-8 with TRBJ2-3, with 7 bases aligning to TRBD2. V dropped 4 bases and J dropped 2; count of bases not matched to a gene: 7. Per the germline V gene, CDR1 is SGHTS and CDR2 is YDEGEE. The CDR3 has 15 amino acids. The CDR3 loop reads CASSGPGLLTDTQYF. For the CDR3, the DNA is TGTGCCAGCAGCGGACCGGGACTACTCACAGATACGCAGTATTTT.

This clone has a single count. The chain uses TRBV28 and TRBJ2-1; possibly TRBD2 for D (6 bases). The CDR3 runs to 14 residues. Looked up from germline, CDR1 is MDHEN and CDR2 is SYDVKM. The V and J ends lost 3 bases and 4 bases respectively, with 10 bases between them. CDR3 amino acids: CASSFGGNYNEQFF. CDR3 coding DNA: TGTGCCAGCAGTTTTGGAGGGAATTACAATGAGCAGTTCTTC.

This chain joins TRBV28 and TRBJ2-2; perhaps TRBD1 as D (6 bases). The V end lost 5 bases, the J end lost 4 bases, and 11 bases lay between the germline ends. Germline V lookup: CDR1 MDHEN, CDR2 SYDVKM. The CDR3 spans 14 residues. CDR3 sequence reads: CASSAGVGTGELFF. CDR3 nucleotide sequence: TGTGCCAGCAGTGCAGGGGTTGGCACCGGGGAGCTGTTTTTT.

The chain links TRBV11-1 to TRBJ1-6; D unclear. The CDR3 spans 15 residues. Trimming removed 1 base at V and 0 bases at J, with 4 bases between. The germline V gene encodes CDR1 SGHAT and CDR2 FQDESV (reference sequence). The CDR3 region is CASSLEGSYNSPLHF. The CDR3 nucleotides read TGTGCCAGCAGCTTAGAGGGCTCCTATAATTCACCCCTCCACTTT.

The CDR3 DNA is TGCGCCAGCAGCCAAGAGGTGGCAGTCCCCTCCTACGAGCAGTACTTC. Translating it yields CASSQEVAVPSYEQYF. V gene TRBV4-3 combines with J gene TRBJ2-7, with D hard to call. The germline V gene encodes CDR1 LGHNA and CDR2 YSLEER. CDR3 length: 16 residues. V lost 0 bases to trimming and J lost 0 bases, with 12 bases between them.

V and J are TRBV7-2 and TRBJ1-6, with D possibly TRBD1 on 5 matching bases. The V and J ends lost 2 bases and 8 bases respectively, with 10 bases between them. CDR3 length: 14 amino acids. Germline V gene lookup returns CDR1 SGHTA and CDR2 FQGNSA. The CDR3 DNA follows: TGTGCCAGCAGCTTATTGGGGGTCTATTCACCCCTCCACTTT. This encodes CASSLLGVYSPLHF.

The chain employs TRBV18 and TRBJ1-2; unclear D gene. The V end was cut by 2 bases, the J end by 2 bases, with 9 bases between. The CDR3 contains 14 residues. Germline V gives CDR1 KGHSH, CDR2 LQKENI. CDR3 amino acids: CASSPTTRNYGYTF. The CDR3 bases are TGTGCCAGCTCACCAACTACCAGGAACTATGGCTACACCTTC.

This chain links TRBV6-5 with TRBJ1-2; D not resolved. Trimming pared 3 bases from V and 6 bases from J, leaving 14 bases between. Germline V lookup: CDR1 MNHEY, CDR2 SVGAGI. The CDR3 consists of 14 residues. The DNA for the CDR3 is TGTGCCAGCAGTTATTCGTCTACCGGGGATGGCTACACCTTC. Protein sequence: CASSYSSTGDGYTF.

The chain has TRBV6-5 and TRBJ2-3, with D unresolved. V was trimmed by 6 bases and J by 6 bases, leaving 16 bases between them. Germline CDR1 reads MNHEY; CDR2 reads SVGAGI. The CDR3 is 14 residues long. As DNA, the CDR3 is TGTGCCAGCAGCCTCCGAACCCCGAGTGATACGCAGTATTTT. This gives the protein CASSLRTPSDTQYF.